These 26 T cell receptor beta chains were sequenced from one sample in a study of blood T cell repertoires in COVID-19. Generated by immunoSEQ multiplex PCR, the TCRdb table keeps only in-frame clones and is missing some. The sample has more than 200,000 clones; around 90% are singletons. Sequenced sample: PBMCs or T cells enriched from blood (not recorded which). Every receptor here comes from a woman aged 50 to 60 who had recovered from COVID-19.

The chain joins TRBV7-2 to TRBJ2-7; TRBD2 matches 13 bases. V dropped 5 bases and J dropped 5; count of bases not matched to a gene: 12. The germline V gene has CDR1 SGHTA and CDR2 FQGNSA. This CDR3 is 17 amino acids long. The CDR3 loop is CASSPPNGLAGAHEQYF. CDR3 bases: TGTGCCAGCAGCCCGCCCAATGGACTAGCGGGAGCACACGAGCAGTACTTC.

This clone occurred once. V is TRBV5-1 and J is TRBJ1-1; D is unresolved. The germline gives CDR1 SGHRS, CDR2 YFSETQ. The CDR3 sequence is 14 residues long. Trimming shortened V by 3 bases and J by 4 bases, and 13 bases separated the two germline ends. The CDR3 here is CASSSAGEGTEAFF. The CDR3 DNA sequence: TGCGCCAGCAGCTCGGCAGGCGAGGGCACTGAAGCTTTCTTT.

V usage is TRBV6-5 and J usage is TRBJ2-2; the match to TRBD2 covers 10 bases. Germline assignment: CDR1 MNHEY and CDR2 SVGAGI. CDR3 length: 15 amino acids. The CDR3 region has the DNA TGTGCTACGAACCCGGGACTAGCGACCACCGGGGAGCTGTTTTTT. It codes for CATNPGLATTGELFF.

The chain's CDR3 is CASSKRLAGSTDTQYF. The CDR3 DNA reads as TGCGCCAGCAGCAAAAGACTAGCGGGTAGCACAGATACGCAGTATTTT. The V gene is TRBV5-1, the J gene TRBJ2-3; 10 bases agree with TRBD2. From germline, CDR1 is SGHRS and CDR2 YFSETQ. V shed 4 bases, J shed 0 bases, and the junction held 5 bases outside the gene matches. The CDR3 runs to 16 residues.

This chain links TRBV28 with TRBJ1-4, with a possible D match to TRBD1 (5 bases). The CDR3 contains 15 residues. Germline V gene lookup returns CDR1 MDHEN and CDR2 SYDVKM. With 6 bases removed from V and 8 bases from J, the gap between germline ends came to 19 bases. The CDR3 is CASRTRWGGTEKLFF. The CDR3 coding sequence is TGTGCCAGCAGAACCCGGTGGGGAGGGACGGAAAAACTGTTTTTT.

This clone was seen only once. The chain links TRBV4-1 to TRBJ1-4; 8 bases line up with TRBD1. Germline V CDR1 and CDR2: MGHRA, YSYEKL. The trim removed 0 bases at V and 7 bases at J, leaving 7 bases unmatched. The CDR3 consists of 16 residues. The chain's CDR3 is CASSQDGTGGTEKLFF. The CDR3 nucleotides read TGCGCCAGCAGCCAAGATGGAACAGGGGGTACTGAAAAACTGTTTTTT.

In nucleotides, the CDR3 is TGTGCCAGCAGCCCTACAACAGGGGAAGAAAAACTGTTTTTT. It encodes CASSPTTGEEKLFF. This sequence joins TRBV3-1 (or the pseudogene TRBV3-2) and TRBJ1-4; 7 nucleotides line up with TRBD1. Germline V lookup: CDR1 LGHDT, CDR2 YNNKEL (reference sequence). Germline trimming cut 4 bases from V and 8 bases from J; bases unmatched to any gene: 7. The CDR3 spans 14 residues.

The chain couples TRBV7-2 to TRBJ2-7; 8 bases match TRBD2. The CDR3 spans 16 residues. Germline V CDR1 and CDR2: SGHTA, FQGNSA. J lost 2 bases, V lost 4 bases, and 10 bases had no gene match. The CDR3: CASSSQASGSPYEQYF. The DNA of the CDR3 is TGTGCCAGCAGCTCCCAGGCGAGCGGGAGCCCCTACGAGCAGTACTTC.

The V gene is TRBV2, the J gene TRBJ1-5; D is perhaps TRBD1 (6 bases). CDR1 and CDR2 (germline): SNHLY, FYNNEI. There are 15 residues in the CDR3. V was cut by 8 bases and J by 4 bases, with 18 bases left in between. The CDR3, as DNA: TGTGCCAGCTGGGGGGGGTCAGGGGTGAATCAGCCCCAGCATTTT. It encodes CASWGGSGVNQPQHF.

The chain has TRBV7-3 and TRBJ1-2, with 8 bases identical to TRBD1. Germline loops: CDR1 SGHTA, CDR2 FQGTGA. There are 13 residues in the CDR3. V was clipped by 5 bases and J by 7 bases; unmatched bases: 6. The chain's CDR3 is CASSPGQGGGYTF. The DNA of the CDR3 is TGTGCCAGCAGCCCCGGACAGGGAGGTGGCTACACCTTC.

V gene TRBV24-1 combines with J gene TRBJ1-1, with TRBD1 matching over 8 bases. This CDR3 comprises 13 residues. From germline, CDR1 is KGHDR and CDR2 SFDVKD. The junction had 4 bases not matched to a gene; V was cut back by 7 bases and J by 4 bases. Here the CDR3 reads CATRETGGTEAFF. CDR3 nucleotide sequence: TGTGCCACCAGAGAAACAGGGGGCACTGAAGCTTTCTTT.

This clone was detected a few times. The CDR3 sequence is CASNKAGTSGSYEQYF. Here the CDR3 DNA reads TGTGCCAGCAACAAGGCCGGGACTAGCGGGAGTTACGAGCAGTACTTC. This chain connects TRBV5-4 to TRBJ2-7, with 14 bases fitting TRBD2. Germline CDR1 SGHNT, CDR2 YYREEE (reference sequence). V lost 6 bases, J lost 4 bases, and 9 bases stayed unmatched. The CDR3 has 16 amino acids. The complete variable domain, with remaining parts taken from reference TRBV5-4 and TRBJ2-7, reads ETGVTQSPTHLIKTRGQQVTLRCSSQSGHNTVSWYQQALGQGPQFIFQYYREEENGRGNFPPRFSGLQFPNYSSELNVNALELDDSALYLCASNKAGTSGSYEQYFGPGTRLTVT.

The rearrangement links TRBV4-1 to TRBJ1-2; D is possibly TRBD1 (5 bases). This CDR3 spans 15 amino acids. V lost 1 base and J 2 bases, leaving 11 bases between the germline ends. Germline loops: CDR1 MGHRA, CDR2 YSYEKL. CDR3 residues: CASSQAPGENYGYTF. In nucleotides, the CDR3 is TGCGCCAGCAGCCAAGCCCCGGGGGAAAACTATGGCTACACCTTC.

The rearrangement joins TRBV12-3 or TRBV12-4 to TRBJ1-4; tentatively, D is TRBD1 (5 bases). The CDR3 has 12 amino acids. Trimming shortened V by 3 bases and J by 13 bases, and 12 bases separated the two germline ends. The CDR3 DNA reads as TGTGCCAGCAGTTTCTCCAGGGAAGGACTGTTTTTT. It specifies CASSFSREGLFF.

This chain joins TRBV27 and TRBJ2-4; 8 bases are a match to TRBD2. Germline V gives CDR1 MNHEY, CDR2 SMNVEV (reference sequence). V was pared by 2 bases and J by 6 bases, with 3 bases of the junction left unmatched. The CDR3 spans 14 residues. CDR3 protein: CASSLTGLANIQYF. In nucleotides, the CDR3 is TGTGCCAGCAGTTTAACTGGACTAGCAAACATTCAGTACTTC.

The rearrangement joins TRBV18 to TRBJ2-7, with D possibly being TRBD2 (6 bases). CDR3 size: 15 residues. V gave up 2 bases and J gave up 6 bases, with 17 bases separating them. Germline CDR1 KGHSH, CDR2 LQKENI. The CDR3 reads CASSPRPLMGGEQYF. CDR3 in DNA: TGTGCCAGCTCACCAAGGCCGTTAATGGGGGGCGAGCAGTACTTC.

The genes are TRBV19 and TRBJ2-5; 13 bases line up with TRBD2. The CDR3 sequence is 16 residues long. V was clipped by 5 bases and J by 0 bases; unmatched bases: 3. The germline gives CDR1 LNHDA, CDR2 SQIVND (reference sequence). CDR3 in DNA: TGTGCCAGTAGTGGGACTAGCGGGAAGTACCAAGAGACCCAGTACTTC. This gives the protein CASSGTSGKYQETQYF.

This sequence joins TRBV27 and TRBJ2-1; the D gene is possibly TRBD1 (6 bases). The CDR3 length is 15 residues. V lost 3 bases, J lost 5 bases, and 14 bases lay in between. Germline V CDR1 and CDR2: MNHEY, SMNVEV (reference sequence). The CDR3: CASSFVPQGNNEQFF. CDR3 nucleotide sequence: TGTGCCAGCAGTTTTGTGCCACAGGGTAACAATGAGCAGTTCTTC.

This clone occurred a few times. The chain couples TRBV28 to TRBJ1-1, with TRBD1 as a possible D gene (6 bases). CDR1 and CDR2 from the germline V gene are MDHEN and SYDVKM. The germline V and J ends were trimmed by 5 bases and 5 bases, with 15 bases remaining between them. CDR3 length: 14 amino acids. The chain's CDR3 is CASSQRQDRTEAFF. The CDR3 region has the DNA TGTGCCAGCAGTCAAAGACAGGATAGGACTGAAGCTTTCTTT.

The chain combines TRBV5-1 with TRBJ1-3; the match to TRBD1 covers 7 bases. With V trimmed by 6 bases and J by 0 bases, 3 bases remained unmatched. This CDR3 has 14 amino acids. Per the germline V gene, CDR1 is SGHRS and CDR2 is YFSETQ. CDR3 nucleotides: TGCGCCAGCAACAGGGGAGGCTCTGGAAACACCATATATTTT. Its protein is CASNRGGSGNTIYF.

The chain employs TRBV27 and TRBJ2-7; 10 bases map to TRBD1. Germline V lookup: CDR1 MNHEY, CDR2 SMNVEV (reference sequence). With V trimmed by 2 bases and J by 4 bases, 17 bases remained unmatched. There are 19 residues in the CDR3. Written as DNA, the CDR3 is TGTGCCAGCAGTTTAAGATTATTGGCCGGGACAGGGGTTACGTACGAGCAGTACTTC. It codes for CASSLRLLAGTGVTYEQYF.

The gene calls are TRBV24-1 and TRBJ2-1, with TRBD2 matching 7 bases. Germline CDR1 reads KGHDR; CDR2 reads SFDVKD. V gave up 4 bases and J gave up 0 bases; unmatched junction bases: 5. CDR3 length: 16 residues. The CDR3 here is CATSDTGGSSYNEQFF. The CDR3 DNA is TGTGCCACCAGTGACACGGGCGGGAGCTCCTACAATGAGCAGTTCTTC.

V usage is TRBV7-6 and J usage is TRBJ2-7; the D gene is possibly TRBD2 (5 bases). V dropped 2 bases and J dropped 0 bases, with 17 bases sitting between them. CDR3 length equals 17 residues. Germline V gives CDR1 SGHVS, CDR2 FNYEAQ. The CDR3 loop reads CASSLFPRGPSSYEQYF. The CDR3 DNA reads TGTGCCAGCAGCTTATTTCCCCGAGGGCCGAGCTCCTACGAGCAGTACTTC. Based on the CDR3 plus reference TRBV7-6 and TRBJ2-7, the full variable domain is GAGVSQSPRYKVTKRGQDVALRCDPISGHVSLYWYRQALGQGPEFLTYFNYEAQQDKSGLPNDRFSAERPEGSISTLTIQRTEQRDSAMYRCASSLFPRGPSSYEQYFGPGTRLTVT.

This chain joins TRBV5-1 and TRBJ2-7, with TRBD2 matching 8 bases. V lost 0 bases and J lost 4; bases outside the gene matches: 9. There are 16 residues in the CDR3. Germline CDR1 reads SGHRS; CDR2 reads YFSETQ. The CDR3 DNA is TGCGCCAGCAGCTTGGCCGGGTTAGCGGGACTATACGAGCAGTACTTC. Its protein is CASSLAGLAGLYEQYF.

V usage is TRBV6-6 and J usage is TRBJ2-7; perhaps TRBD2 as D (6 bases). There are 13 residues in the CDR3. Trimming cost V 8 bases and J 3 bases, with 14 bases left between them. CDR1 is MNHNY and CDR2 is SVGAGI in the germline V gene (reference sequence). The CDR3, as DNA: TGTGCCAGCGGGACTCCGGACTACTACGAGCAGTACTTC. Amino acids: CASGTPDYYEQYF.

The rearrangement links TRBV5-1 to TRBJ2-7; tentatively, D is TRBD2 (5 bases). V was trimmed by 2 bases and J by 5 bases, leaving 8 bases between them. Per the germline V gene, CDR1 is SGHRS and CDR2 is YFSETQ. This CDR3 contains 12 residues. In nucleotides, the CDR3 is TGCGCCAGCAGCTTATTGGAGGACGAGCAGTACTTC. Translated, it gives CASSLLEDEQYF.